The 20 T cell receptor beta chains reported below all come from one sample, sequenced in a study of blood T cell repertoires in COVID-19. Sequencing used immunoSEQ multiplex PCR; TCRdb keeps in-frame clones, though not all of them. The top ten clones hold around 2.6% of a sample with hundreds of thousands of clones, roughly 87% of them seen once. Sequencing used PBMCs or T cells enriched from blood (not recorded which). The receptors come from a woman in her thirties with acute COVID-19.

The genes are TRBV7-8 and TRBJ1-2, with D perhaps matching TRBD1 (6 bases). The CDR3 has 16 amino acids. V was trimmed by 5 bases and J by 5 bases, leaving 21 bases between them. Germline V gene data show CDR1 as SGHVS and CDR2 as FQNEAQ. The CDR3 reads CASSAAIGGGRYGYTF. CDR3 DNA: TGTGCCAGCAGCGCAGCAATAGGGGGAGGGAGGTATGGCTACACCTTC.

The J gene is TRBJ1-1, the V gene TRBV18; D ambiguous. V lost 3 bases to trimming and J lost 3 bases, with 14 bases between them. CDR3 length: 15 residues. The germline gives CDR1 KGHSH, CDR2 LQKENI. The CDR3 region is CASSPGVGVDTEAFF. The CDR3 nucleotides read TGTGCCAGCTCACCGGGCGTCGGGGTGGACACTGAAGCTTTCTTT.

This clone was picked up a small number of times. V usage is TRBV3-1 (or the pseudogene TRBV3-2) and J usage is TRBJ1-2; 10 nucleotides agree with TRBD1. J gave up 6 bases and V 0 bases, and 1 base lay outside the gene matches. From germline, CDR1 is LGHDT and CDR2 YNNKEL (reference sequence). CDR3 length equals 14 residues. CDR3 nucleotide sequence: TGTGCCAGCAGCCAAGAAGACAGGGGGCATGGCTACACCTTC. It specifies CASSQEDRGHGYTF.

This sequence joins TRBV9 and TRBJ2-5; a weak D match, TRBD2 (5 bases). The CDR3 consists of 15 residues. Per germline, CDR1 SGDLS and CDR2 YYNGEE. V lost 0 bases to trimming and J lost 5 bases, with 14 bases between them. The CDR3 is CASSVAPSREETQYF. The CDR3 nucleotides read TGTGCCAGCAGCGTAGCTCCCAGTAGGGAGGAGACCCAGTACTTC. Together with reference TRBV9 and TRBJ2-5, the CDR3 gives the full variable domain: DSGVTQTPKHLITATGQRVTLRCSPRSGDLSVYWYQQSLDQGLQFLIQYYNGEERAKGNILERFSAQQFPDLHSELNLSSLELGDSALYFCASSVAPSREETQYFGPGTRLLVL.

This rearrangement joins TRBV6-6 to TRBJ1-1; no reliable D call. Germline CDR1 reads MNHNY; CDR2 reads SVGAGI (reference sequence). The CDR3 is made up of 14 amino acids. V was clipped by 4 bases and J by 1 base, with 10 bases between them. CDR3 sequence: CASSLKGENTEAFF. The CDR3, as DNA: TGTGCCAGCAGTTTAAAGGGAGAGAACACTGAAGCTTTCTTT.

The chain joins TRBV19 to TRBJ1-2, with D unclear. There are 16 residues in the CDR3. V dropped 0 bases and J dropped 0 bases, with 11 bases sitting between them. The germline V gene has CDR1 LNHDA and CDR2 SQIVND (reference sequence). The CDR3 protein is CASSIDLSLTNYGYTF. In DNA, the CDR3 is TGTGCCAGTAGTATAGATCTGTCACTAACTAACTATGGCTACACCTTC.

The chain couples TRBV6-5 to TRBJ1-5, with a tentative D call TRBD1 (6 bases). This CDR3 comprises 13 residues. V lost 6 bases to trimming and J lost 7 bases, with 13 bases between them. The germline V gene has CDR1 MNHEY and CDR2 SVGAGI. Written as DNA, the CDR3 is TGTGCCAGCAGGATCAGGGGTGACCAGCCCCAGCATTTT. It translates to CASRIRGDQPQHF.

The V call is TRBV6-5, the J call TRBJ2-1; 7 nucleotides agree with TRBD1. The CDR3 sequence is 13 residues long. The V gene end was trimmed by 6 bases and the J gene end by 6 bases; junction bases not matched to a gene: 5. Germline V gene sequence: CDR1 MNHEY, CDR2 SVGAGI. CDR3 DNA: TGTGCCAGCAGCCGGACAGGATTCAATGAGCAGTTCTTC. It encodes CASSRTGFNEQFF.

This clone appeared once. The chain links TRBV3-1 (or the pseudogene TRBV3-2) to TRBJ2-1; 10 bases match TRBD2. The CDR3 runs 15 residues. From germline, CDR1 is LGHDT and CDR2 YNNKEL (reference sequence). With 8 bases clipped from V and 4 bases from J, the junction kept 8 bases outside the gene matches. CDR3 coding DNA: TGTGCCAGCGCACCCGTAGCGGGGGGTTACAATGAGCAGTTCTTC. This translates into CASAPVAGGYNEQFF.

This clone was picked up a small number of times. V usage is TRBV7-2 and J usage is TRBJ2-7; TRBD1 matches 9 bases. The CDR3 has 17 amino acids. Per the germline V gene, CDR1 is SGHTA and CDR2 is FQGNSA. V was clipped by 1 base and J by 3 bases; unmatched bases: 10. CDR3: CASSLDRRPGQGYEQYF. As DNA, the CDR3 is TGTGCCAGCAGCTTAGACCGGAGGCCGGGACAGGGCTACGAGCAGTACTTC.

The CDR3 DNA reads as TGCGCCAGCAGCCAAGGGACTCCGGGGGAGAACTATGGCTACACCTTC. This gives the protein CASSQGTPGENYGYTF. The chain carries TRBV4-3 and TRBJ1-2; TRBD1 might be the D (5 bases). The CDR3 spans 16 residues. CDR1 is LGHNA and CDR2 is YSLEER in the germline V gene. The V gene lost 1 base and the J gene lost 2 bases, with 14 bases spanning the gap.

V is TRBV4-1 and J is TRBJ2-1; TRBD1 matches at 8 bases. This CDR3 contains 15 residues. CDR1 is MGHRA and CDR2 is YSYEKL in the germline V gene. V was clipped by 3 bases and J by 6 bases; unmatched bases: 7. In DNA form, the CDR3 reads TGCGCCAGCAGCCAGACCCAGGACAGGGCCAATGAGCAGTTCTTC. It encodes CASSQTQDRANEQFF.

The V gene is TRBV11-2, the J gene TRBJ2-1, with 10 nucleotides matching TRBD2. After removal of 1 base from V and 4 bases from J, the junction contained 4 bases not matched to a gene. CDR3 length equals 16 residues. Germline V gene sequence: CDR1 SGHAT, CDR2 FQNNGV. CDR3 sequence: CASSLVQRGGYNEQFF. CDR3 bases: TGTGCCAGCAGCTTAGTACAGCGGGGGGGATACAATGAGCAGTTCTTC.

This clone was seen just once. V usage is TRBV5-1 and J usage is TRBJ2-2; perhaps TRBD2 as D (6 bases). In germline, CDR1 is SGHRS, CDR2 YFSETQ. V lost 4 bases and J 4 bases, leaving 14 bases between the germline ends. The CDR3 runs 15 residues. CDR3 sequence: CASSPSGGRTGELFF. In DNA form, the CDR3 reads TGCGCCAGCAGCCCCTCTGGAGGGCGCACCGGGGAGCTGTTTTTT.

The chain links TRBV3-1 (or the pseudogene TRBV3-2) to TRBJ1-4; the match to TRBD1 covers 7 bases. Germline CDR1 is LGHDT and CDR2 is YNNKEL (reference sequence). CDR3 length: 15 amino acids. The ends lost 4 bases at V and 5 bases at J; junction bases unmatched: 7. The CDR3 region has the DNA TGTGCCAGCAGCCCCTCCGGGACAGCAAATGAAAAACTGTTTTTT. This codes for CASSPSGTANEKLFF.

The gene calls are TRBV6-2 or TRBV6-3 and TRBJ1-2; D might be TRBD1 (5 bases). The CDR3 contains 13 residues. V was pared by 6 bases and J by 4 bases, with 12 bases between. CDR1 MNHEY and CDR2 SVGEGT come from the germline V gene. The CDR3 bases are TGTGCCAGCAGCGTTAGGGGCGCCTATGGCTACACCTTC. This encodes CASSVRGAYGYTF.

The chain combines TRBV30 with TRBJ2-5; TRBD2 might be the D (6 bases). The CDR3 runs 12 residues. The germline CDR1 and CDR2 sequences are GTSNPN and SVGIG (reference sequence). V was cut by 3 bases and J by 5 bases, with 10 bases left in between. CDR3 loop: CAWRASAETQYF. In nucleotides, the CDR3 is TGTGCCTGGAGGGCTAGCGCCGAGACCCAGTACTTC.

This sequence joins TRBV6-5 and TRBJ2-7; no clear D. This CDR3 spans 13 amino acids. CDR1 is MNHEY, CDR2 SVGAGI, per germline. The V end lost 5 bases, the J end lost 5 bases, and 13 bases lay between the germline ends. The CDR3 nucleotides read TGTGCCAGCAGTCCCGGCCTAGAGGACGAGCAGTACTTC. As protein: CASSPGLEDEQYF.

V usage is TRBV7-6 and J usage is TRBJ1-2, with D unresolved. Trimming took 0 bases from V and 7 from J, leaving 12 bases between them. In germline, CDR1 is SGHVS, CDR2 FNYEAQ. CDR3 length equals 14 residues. DNA of the CDR3: TGTGCCAGCAGCTTAGCCCCAGAGGGTGGTGGCTACACCTTC. Encoded protein: CASSLAPEGGGYTF.

The chain combines TRBV10-3 with TRBJ1-6, with a tentative D call TRBD1 (5 bases). Germline assignment: CDR1 ENHRY and CDR2 SYGVKD. The CDR3 length is 14 residues. V lost 3 bases to trimming and J lost 8 bases, with 11 bases between them. CDR3: CAISDKGSDSPLHF. The CDR3 nucleotides are TGTGCCATCAGTGATAAGGGGTCGGATTCACCCCTCCACTTT.